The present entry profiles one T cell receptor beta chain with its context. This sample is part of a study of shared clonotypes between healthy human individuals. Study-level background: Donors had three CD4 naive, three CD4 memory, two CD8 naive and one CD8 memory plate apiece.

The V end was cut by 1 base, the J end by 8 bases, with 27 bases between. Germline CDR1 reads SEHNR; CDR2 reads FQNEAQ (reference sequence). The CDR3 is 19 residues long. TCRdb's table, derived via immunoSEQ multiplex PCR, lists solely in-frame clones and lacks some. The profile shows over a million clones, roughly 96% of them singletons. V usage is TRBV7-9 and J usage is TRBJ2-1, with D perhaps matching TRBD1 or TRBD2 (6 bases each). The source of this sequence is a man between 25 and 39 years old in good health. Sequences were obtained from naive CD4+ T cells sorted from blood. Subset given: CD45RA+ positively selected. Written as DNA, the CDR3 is TGTGCCAGCAGCTTAGGGATGGGGGCGGGATCCAGCATTCGGGATGAGCAGTTCTTC. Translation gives CASSLGMGAGSSIRDEQFF.